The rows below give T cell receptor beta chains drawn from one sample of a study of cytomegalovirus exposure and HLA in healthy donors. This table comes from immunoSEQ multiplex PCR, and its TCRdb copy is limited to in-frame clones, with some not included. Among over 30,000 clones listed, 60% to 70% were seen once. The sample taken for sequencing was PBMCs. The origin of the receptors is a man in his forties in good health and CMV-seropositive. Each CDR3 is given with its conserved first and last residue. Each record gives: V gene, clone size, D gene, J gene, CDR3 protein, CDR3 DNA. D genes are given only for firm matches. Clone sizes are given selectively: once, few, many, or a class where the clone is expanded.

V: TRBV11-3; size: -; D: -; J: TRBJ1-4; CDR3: CASSLDQGAGEKLFF; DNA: TGTGCCAGCAGCTTAGATCAGGGAGCGGGGGAAAAACTGTTTTTT
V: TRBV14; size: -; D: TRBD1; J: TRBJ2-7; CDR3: CASSQPLQGAYEQYF; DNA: TGTGCCAGCAGCCAACCACTTCAGGGGGCATACGAGCAGTACTTC
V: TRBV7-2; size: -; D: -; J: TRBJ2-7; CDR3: CASRTGRSYEQYF; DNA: TGTGCCAGCAGGACAGGTCGTTCCTACGAGCAGTACTTC
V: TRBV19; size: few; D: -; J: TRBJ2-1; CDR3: CASKDISSYNEQFF; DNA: TGTGCCAGTAAGGACATCAGCTCCTACAATGAGCAGTTCTTC
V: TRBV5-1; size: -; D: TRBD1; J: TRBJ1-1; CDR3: CASSEGQGGEAFF; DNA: TGCGCCAGCAGCGAGGGACAGGGTGGTGAAGCTTTCTTT
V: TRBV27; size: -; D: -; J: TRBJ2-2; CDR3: CASSKTPSSGELFF; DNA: TGTGCCAGCAGCAAGACTCCCTCTAGCGGGGAGCTGTTTTTT
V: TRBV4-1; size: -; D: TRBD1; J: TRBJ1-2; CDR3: CASKPRTGEIYGYTF; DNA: TGCGCCAGCAAGCCCAGGACAGGGGAAATCTATGGCTACACCTTC
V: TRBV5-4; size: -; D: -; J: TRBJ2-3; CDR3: CASSGTFGVDTQYF; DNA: TGTGCCAGCAGCGGGACTTTTGGAGTAGATACGCAGTATTTT
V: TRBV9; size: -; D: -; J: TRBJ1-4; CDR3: CASSVAAGTNEKLFF; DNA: TGTGCCAGCAGCGTAGCGGCAGGCACTAATGAAAAACTGTTTTTT
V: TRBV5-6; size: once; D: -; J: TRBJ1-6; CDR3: CASSSPGSSYNSPLHF; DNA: TGTGCCAGCAGCTCCCCCGGTAGCTCCTATAATTCACCCCTCCACTTT
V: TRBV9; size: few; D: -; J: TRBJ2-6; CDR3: CASSESYSGANVLTF; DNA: TGTGCCAGCAGCGAATCCTACTCTGGGGCCAACGTCCTGACTTTC
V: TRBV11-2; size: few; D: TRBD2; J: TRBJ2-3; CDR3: CASRDPLAGGRDTQYF; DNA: TGTGCCAGCAGGGACCCGCTAGCGGGGGGAAGAGATACGCAGTATTTT
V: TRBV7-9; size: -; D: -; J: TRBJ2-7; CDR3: CASSSPGFGPSYEQYF; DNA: TGTGCCAGCAGCTCCCCCGGTTTCGGTCCTTCCTACGAGCAGTACTTC
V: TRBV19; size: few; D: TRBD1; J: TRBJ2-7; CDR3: CASSIEDRGRHEQYF; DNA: TGTGCCAGTAGTATAGAGGACAGGGGGCGGCACGAGCAGTACTTC
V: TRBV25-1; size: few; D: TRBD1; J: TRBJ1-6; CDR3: CASSPTGGDSPLHF; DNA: TGTGCCAGCAGTCCGACAGGGGGTGACTCACCCCTCCACTTT
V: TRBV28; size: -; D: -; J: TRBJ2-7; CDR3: CASRRLDIPLYEQYF; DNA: TGTGCCAGCAGGCGACTGGACATCCCCTTATACGAGCAGTACTTC
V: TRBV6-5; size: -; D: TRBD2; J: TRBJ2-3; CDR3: CASSASTSGGAGEYF; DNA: TGTGCCAGCAGTGCCTCGACTAGCGGGGGGGCCGGAGAGTATTTT
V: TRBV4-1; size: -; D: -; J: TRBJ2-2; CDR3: CASSPRLVPGELFF; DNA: TGCGCCAGCAGCCCTAGACTAGTCCCCGGGGAGCTGTTTTTT
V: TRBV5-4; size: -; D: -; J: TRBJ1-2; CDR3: CASRWQGNYGYTF; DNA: TGTGCCAGCAGATGGCAGGGGAACTATGGCTACACCTTC
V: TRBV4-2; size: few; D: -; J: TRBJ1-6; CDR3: CASSQDTSSYNSPLHF; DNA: TGTGCCAGCAGCCAAGATACCAGCTCCTATAATTCACCCCTCCACTTT
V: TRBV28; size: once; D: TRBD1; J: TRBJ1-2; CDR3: CASSSPGTGGGGYTF; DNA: TGTGCCAGCAGTTCCCCCGGGACAGGGGGTGGTGGCTACACCTTC
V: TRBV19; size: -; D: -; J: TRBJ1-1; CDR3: CASSSSRGSTEAFF; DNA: TGTGCCAGTAGTTCGTCCAGAGGAAGCACTGAAGCTTTCTTT
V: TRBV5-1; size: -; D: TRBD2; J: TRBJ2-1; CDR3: CASSFLSGTGGKNEQFF; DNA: TGCGCCAGCAGCTTTCTATCTGGGACGGGGGGGAAAAATGAGCAGTTCTTC
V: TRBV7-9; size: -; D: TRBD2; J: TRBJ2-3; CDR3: CASSTGLASFTQYF; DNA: TGTGCCAGCAGCACCGGACTAGCCTCCTTTACGCAGTATTTT
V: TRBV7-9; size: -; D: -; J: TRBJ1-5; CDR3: CASSLVAGQHNQPQHF; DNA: TGTGCCAGCAGCTTAGTCGCAGGACAGCACAATCAGCCCCAGCATTTT
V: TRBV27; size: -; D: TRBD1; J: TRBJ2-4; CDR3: CASSWGQGENIQYF; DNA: TGTGCCAGCAGTTGGGGACAGGGGGAAAACATTCAGTACTTC
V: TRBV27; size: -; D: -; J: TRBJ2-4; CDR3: CASSQRTTGDIQYF; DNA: TGTGCCAGCAGCCAACGCACGACCGGGGACATTCAGTACTTC
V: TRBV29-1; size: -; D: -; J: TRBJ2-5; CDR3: CSVEDPRVGQETQYF; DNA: TGCAGCGTTGAAGATCCCAGGGTTGGGCAAGAGACCCAGTACTTC
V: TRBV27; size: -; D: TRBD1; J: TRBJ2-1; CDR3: CASSLYRDRGLNEQFF; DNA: TGTGCCAGCAGTTTATACCGGGACAGGGGGCTTAATGAGCAGTTCTTC
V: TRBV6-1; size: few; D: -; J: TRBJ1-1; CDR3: CASSPRQPNTEAFF; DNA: TGTGCCAGCAGTCCCCGACAGCCGAACACTGAAGCTTTCTTT
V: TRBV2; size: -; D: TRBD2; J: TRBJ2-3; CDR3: CASSWTRGLTDTQYF; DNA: TGTGCCAGCAGCTGGACTAGGGGACTCACAGATACGCAGTATTTT
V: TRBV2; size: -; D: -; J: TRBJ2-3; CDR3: CASSERARQADTQYF; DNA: TGTGCCAGCAGTGAGAGGGCCCGCCAAGCAGATACGCAGTATTTT
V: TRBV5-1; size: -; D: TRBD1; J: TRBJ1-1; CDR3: CASSLQGGNTEAFF; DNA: TGCGCCAGCAGCTTGCAGGGGGGGAACACTGAAGCTTTCTTT
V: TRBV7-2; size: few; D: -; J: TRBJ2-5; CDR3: CASSPYRAEETQYF; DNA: TGTGCCAGCAGCCCCTATAGAGCGGAAGAGACCCAGTACTTC
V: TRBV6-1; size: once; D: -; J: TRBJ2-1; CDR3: CASSETGRDEQFF; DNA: TGTGCCAGCAGTGAAACAGGGAGGGATGAGCAGTTCTTC
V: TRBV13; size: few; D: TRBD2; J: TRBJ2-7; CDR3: CASSAQRGSHGEQYF; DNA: TGTGCCAGCAGCGCCCAGCGGGGGTCCCACGGGGAGCAGTACTTC
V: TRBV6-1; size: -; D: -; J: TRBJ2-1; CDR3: CASSEVSRGAAEQFF; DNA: TGTGCCAGCAGTGAAGTTAGCCGGGGGGCCGCTGAGCAGTTCTTC
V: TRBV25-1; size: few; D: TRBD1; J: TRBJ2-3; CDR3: CASSEGQGVSYTQYF; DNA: TGTGCCAGCAGTGAAGGGCAGGGGGTGTCGTATACGCAGTATTTT
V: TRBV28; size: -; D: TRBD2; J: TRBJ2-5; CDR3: CASHAAGGGETQYF; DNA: TGTGCCAGCCACGCGGCGGGGGGCGGGGAGACCCAGTACTTC